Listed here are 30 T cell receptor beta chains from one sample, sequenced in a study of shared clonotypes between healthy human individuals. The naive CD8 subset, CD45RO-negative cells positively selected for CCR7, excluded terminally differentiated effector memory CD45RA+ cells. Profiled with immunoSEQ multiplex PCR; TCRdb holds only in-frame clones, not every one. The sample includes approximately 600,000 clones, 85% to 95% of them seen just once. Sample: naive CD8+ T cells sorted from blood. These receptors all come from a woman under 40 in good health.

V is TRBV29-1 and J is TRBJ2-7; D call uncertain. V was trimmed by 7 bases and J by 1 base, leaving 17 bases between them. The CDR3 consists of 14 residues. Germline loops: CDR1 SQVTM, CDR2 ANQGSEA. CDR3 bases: TGCAGCGCCCGAGGAGAGGCCGGGTCCTACGAGCAGTACTTC. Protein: CSARGEAGSYEQYF.

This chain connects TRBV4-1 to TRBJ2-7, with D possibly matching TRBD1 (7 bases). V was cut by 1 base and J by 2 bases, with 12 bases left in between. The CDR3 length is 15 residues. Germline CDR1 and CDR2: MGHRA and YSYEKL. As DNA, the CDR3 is TGCGCCAGCAGCCAAGTTCCAGGGGGGCCCTACGAGCAGTACTTC. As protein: CASSQVPGGPYEQYF.

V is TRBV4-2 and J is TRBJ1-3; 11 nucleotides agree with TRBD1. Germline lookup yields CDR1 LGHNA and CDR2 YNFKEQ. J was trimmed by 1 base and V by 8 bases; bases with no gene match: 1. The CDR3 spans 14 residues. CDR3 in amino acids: CASGDRGSGNTIYF. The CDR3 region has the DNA TGTGCCAGCGGGGACAGGGGGTCTGGAAACACCATATATTTT.

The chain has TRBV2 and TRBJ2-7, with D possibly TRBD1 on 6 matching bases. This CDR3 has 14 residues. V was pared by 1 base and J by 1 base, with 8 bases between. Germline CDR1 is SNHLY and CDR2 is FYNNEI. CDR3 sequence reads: CASSEGDMSYEQYF. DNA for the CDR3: TGTGCCAGCAGTGAAGGGGACATGTCCTACGAGCAGTACTTC. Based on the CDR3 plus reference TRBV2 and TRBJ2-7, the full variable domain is EPEVTQTPSHQVTQMGQEVILRCVPISNHLYFYWYRQILGQKVEFLVSFYNNEISEKSEIFDDQFSVERPDGSNFTLKIRSTKLEDSAMYFCASSEGDMSYEQYFGPGTRLTVT.

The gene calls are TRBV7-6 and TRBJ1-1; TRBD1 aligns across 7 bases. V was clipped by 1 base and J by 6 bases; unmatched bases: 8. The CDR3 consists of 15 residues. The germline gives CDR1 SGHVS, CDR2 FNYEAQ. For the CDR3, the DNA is TGTGCCAGCAGCTTAGGGCCAGGGGGGATGGCTGAAGCTTTCTTT. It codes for CASSLGPGGMAEAFF.

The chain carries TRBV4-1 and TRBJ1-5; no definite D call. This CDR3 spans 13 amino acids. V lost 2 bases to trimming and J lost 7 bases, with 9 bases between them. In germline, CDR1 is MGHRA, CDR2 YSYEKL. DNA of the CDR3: TGCGCCAGCAGCCAAAGCGGTTCCCAGCCCCAGCATTTT. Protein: CASSQSGSQPQHF.

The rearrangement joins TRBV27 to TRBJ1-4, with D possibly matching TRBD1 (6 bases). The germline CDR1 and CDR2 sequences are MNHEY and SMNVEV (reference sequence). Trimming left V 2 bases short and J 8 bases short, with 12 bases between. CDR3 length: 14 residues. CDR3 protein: CASSLVGGGEKLFF. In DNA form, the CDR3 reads TGTGCCAGCAGTTTAGTCGGGGGCGGAGAAAAACTGTTTTTT.

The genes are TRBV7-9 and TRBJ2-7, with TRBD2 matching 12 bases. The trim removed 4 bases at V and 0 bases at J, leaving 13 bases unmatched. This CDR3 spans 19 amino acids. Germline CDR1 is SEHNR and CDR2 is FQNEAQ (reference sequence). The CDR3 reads CASSSSLAGGTHYSYEQYF. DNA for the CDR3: TGTGCCAGCAGCTCCTCACTAGCGGGAGGTACCCATTACTCCTACGAGCAGTACTTC.

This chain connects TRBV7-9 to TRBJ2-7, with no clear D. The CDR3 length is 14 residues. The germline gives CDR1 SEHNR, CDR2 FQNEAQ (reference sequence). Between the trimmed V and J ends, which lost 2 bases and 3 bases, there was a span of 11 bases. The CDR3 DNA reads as TGTGCCAGCAGCTTAAGTCGCATTGACTACGAGCAGTACTTC. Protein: CASSLSRIDYEQYF.

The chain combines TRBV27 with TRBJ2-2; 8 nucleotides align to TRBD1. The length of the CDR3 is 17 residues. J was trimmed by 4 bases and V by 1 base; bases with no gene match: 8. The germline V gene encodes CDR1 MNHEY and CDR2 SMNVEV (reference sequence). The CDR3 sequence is CASSLLGRTGSTGELFF. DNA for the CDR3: TGTGCCAGCAGTTTATTAGGGAGGACAGGGTCCACCGGGGAGCTGTTTTTT.

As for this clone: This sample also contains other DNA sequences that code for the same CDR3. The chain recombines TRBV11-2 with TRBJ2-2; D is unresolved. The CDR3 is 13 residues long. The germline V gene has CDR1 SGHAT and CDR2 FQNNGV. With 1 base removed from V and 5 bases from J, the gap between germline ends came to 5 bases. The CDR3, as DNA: TGTGCCAGCAGCTTAGTCGGGACCGGGGAGCTGTTTTTT. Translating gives CASSLVGTGELFF.

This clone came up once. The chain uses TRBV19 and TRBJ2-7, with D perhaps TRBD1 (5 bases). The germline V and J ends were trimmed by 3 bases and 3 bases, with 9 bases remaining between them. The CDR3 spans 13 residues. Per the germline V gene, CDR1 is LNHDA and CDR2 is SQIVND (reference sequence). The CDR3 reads CASSMTQGYEQYF. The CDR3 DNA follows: TGTGCCAGTAGTATGACGCAGGGCTACGAGCAGTACTTC.

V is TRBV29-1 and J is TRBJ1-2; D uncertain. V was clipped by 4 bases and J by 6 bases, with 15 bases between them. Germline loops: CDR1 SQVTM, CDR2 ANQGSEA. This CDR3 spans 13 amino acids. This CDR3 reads CSVVDSESHGYTF. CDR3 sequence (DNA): TGCAGCGTTGTCGATTCCGAGAGCCATGGCTACACCTTC.

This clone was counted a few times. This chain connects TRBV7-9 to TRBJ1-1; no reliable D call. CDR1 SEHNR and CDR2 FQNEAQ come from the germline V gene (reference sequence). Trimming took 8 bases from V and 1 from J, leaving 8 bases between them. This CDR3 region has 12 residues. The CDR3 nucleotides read TGTGCCAGCTATCAGAGGAACACTGAAGCTTTCTTT. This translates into CASYQRNTEAFF.

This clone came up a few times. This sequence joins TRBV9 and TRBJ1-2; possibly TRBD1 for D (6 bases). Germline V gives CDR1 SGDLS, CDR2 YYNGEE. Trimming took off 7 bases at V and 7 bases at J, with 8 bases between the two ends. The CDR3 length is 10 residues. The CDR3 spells CASGGAGYTF. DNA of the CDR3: TGTGCCAGCGGGGGCGCTGGCTACACCTTC.

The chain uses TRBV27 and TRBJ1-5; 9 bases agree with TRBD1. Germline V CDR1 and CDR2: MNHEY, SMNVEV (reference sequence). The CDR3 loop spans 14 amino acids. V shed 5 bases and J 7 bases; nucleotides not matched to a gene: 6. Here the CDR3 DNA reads TGTGCCAGCAGTCCCTGGACAGGGGTCCAGCCCCAGCATTTT. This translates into CASSPWTGVQPQHF.

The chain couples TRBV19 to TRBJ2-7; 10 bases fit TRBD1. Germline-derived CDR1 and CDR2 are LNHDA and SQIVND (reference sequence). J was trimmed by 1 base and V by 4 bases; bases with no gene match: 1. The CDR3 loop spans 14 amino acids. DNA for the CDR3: TGTGCCAGTAGTACGGACAGGGGGTCCTACGAGCAGTACTTC. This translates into CASSTDRGSYEQYF.

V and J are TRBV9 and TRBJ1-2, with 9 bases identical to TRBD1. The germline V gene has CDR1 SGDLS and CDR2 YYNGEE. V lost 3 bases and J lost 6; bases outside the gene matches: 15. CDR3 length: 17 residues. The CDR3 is CASSGAGTGSVENGYTF. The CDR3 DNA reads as TGTGCCAGCAGCGGAGCCGGGACAGGGTCTGTGGAGAATGGCTACACCTTC.

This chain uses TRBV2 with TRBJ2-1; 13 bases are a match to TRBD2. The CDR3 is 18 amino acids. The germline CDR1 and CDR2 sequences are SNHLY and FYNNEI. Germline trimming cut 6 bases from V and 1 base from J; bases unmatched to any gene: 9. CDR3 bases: TGTGCCAGCAGCTCGGGACTAGCGGGAACAAGTTCCTACAATGAGCAGTTCTTC. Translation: CASSSGLAGTSSYNEQFF. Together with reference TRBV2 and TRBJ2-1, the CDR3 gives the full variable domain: EPEVTQTPSHQVTQMGQEVILRCVPISNHLYFYWYRQILGQKVEFLVSFYNNEISEKSEIFDDQFSVERPDGSNFTLKIRSTKLEDSAMYFCASSSGLAGTSSYNEQFFGPGTRLTVL.

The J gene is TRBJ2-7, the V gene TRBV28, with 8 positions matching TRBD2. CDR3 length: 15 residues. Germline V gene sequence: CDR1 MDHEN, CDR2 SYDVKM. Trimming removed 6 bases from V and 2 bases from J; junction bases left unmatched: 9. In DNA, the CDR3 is TGTGCCAGCAGGGACCTTAGCGGGATAGCCTACGAGCAGTACTTC. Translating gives CASRDLSGIAYEQYF.

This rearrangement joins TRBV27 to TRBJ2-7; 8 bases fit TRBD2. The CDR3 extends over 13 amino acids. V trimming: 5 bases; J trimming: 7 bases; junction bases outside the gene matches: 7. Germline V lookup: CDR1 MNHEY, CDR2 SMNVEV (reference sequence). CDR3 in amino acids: CASSVTSAREQYF. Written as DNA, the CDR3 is TGTGCCAGCAGTGTGACTAGCGCCAGGGAGCAGTACTTC.

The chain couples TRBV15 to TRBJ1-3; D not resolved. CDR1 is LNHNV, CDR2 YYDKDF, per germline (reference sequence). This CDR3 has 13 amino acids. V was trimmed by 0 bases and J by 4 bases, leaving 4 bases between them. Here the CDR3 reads CATSRDDGNTIYF. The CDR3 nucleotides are TGTGCCACCAGCAGAGACGACGGAAACACCATATATTTT.

The CDR3 loop is CASSPDGNPYEQYF. DNA for the CDR3: TGTGCCAGCTCCCCCGACGGGAACCCCTACGAGCAGTACTTC. The chain is built from TRBV18 and TRBJ2-7; D is perhaps TRBD2 (5 bases). V shed 6 bases and J shed 2 bases, with 14 bases lying between them. Germline CDR1 is KGHSH and CDR2 is LQKENI. This CDR3 is 14 amino acids long.

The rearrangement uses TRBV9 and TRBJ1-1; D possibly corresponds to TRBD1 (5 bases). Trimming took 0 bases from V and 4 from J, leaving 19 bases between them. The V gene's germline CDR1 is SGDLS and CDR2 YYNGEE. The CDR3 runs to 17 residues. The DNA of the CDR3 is TGTGCCAGCAGCGTAGTATCGGAGGGACCCTGGAGCACTGAAGCTTTCTTT. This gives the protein CASSVVSEGPWSTEAFF. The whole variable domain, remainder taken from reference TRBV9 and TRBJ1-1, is DSGVTQTPKHLITATGQRVTLRCSPRSGDLSVYWYQQSLDQGLQFLIQYYNGEERAKGNILERFSAQQFPDLHSELNLSSLELGDSALYFCASSVVSEGPWSTEAFFGQGTRLTVV.

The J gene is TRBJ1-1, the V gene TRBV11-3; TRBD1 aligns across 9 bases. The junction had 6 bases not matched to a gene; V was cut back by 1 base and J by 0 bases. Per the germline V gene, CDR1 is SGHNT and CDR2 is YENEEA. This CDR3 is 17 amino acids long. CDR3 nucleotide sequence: TGTGCCAGCAGCTTAGTTGGGACAGGGCTGATGAACACTGAAGCTTTCTTT. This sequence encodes CASSLVGTGLMNTEAFF. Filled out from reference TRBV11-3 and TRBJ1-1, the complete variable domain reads EAGVVQSPRYKIIEKKQPVAFWCNPISGHNTLYWYLQNLGQGPELLIRYENEEAVDDSQLPKDRFSAERLKGVDSTLKIQPAELGDSAVYLCASSLVGTGLMNTEAFFGQGTRLTVV.

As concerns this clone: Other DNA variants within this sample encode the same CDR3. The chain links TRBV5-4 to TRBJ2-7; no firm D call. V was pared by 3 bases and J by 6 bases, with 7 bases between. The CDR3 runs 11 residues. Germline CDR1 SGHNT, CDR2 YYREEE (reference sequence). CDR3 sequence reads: CASSSVSEQYF. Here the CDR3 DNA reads TGTGCCAGCAGCTCGGTCTCCGAGCAGTACTTC.

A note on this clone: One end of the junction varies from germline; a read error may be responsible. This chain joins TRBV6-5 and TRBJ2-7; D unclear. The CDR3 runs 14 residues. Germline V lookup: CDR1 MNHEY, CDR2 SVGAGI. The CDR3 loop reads CASGYGSSSYEQYF. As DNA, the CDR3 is TGTGCCAGCGGTTATGGGTCTAGCTCCTACGAGCAGTACTTC.

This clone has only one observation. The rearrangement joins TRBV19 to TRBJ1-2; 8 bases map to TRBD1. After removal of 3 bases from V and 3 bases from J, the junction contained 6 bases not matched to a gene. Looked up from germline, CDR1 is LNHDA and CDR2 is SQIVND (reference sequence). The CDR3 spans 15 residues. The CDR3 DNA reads TGTGCCAGTAGTATGATCGCAGGGGGCGACTATGGCTACACCTTC. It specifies CASSMIAGGDYGYTF. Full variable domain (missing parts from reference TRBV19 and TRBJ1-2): DGGITQSPKYLFRKEGQNVTLSCEQNLNHDAMYWYRQDPGQGLRLIYYSQIVNDFQKGDIAEGYSVSREKKESFPLTVTSAQKNPTAFYLCASSMIAGGDYGYTFGSGTRLTVV.

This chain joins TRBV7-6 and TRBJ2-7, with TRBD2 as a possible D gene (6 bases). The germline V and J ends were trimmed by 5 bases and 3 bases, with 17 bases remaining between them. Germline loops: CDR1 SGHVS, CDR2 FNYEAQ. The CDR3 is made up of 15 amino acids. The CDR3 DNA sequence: TGTGCCAGCAGCCTCCCCGGGGGAGCGGTCTACGAGCAGTACTTC. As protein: CASSLPGGAVYEQYF.

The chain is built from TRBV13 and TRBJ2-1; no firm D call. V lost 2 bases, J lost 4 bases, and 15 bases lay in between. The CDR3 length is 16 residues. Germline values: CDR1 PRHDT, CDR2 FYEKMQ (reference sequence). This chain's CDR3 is CASSLPPTSAYNEQFF. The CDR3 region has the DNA TGTGCCAGCAGCTTACCCCCCACATCTGCGTACAATGAGCAGTTCTTC.